This TCR beta chain was identified in a study of blood T cell repertoires in COVID-19. Overall study context: Acute and convalescent COVID-19 specimens originated in the United States, Italy and Spain. T cells, B-cell-depleted T cells, or PBMCs supplied cDNA or gDNA.

Seattle enrolled patients during active infection and tracked them longitudinally. Authors' data handling: Nucleated cell counts were estimated from reference gene primer amplification. TCRdb's copy holds only in-frame clones and misses some; the assay was immunoSEQ multiplex PCR. That table supplies the V and J calls and clone size; D and trimming were determined from the DNA. The sample includes 250,000 to 350,000 clones, approximately 88% of them seen just once. This CDR3 is built from 14 residues. V lost 5 bases and J 0 bases, leaving 10 bases between the germline ends. Germline V gives CDR1 SGHNT, CDR2 YENEEA.

V usage is TRBV11-3 and J usage is TRBJ1-1; D gene unclear. This receptor was taken from a human donor with COVID-19, enrolled during active disease. The donor label of this sample is uncertain. The sequencing sample was made of peripheral blood. The CDR3 sequence is CASSPTGMNTEAFF. The CDR3 bases are TGTGCCAGCAGCCCGACGGGGATGAACACTGAAGCTTTCTTT.